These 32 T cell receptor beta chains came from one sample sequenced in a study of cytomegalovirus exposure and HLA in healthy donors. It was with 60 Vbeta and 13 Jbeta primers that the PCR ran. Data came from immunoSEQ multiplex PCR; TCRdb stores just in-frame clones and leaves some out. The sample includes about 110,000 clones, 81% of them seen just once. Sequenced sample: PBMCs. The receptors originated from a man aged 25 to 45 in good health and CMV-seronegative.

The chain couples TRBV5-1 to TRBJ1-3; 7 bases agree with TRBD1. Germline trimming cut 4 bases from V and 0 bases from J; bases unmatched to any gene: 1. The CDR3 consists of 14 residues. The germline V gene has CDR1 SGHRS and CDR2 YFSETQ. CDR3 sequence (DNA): TGCGCCAGCAGCACAGGGGACTCTGGAAACACCATATATTTT. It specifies CASSTGDSGNTIYF.

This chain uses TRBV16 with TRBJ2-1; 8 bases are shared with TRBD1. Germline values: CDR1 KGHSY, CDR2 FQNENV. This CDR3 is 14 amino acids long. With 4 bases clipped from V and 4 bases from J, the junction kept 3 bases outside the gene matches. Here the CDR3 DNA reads TGTGCCAGCAGCCCGGGACAGGCATACAATGAGCAGTTCTTC. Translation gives CASSPGQAYNEQFF.

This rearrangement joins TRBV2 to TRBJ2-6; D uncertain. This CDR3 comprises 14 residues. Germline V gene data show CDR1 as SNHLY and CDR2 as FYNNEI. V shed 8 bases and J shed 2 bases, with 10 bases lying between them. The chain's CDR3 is CASLQVTGANVLTF. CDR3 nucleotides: TGTGCCAGCCTTCAGGTGACTGGGGCCAACGTCCTGACTTTC.

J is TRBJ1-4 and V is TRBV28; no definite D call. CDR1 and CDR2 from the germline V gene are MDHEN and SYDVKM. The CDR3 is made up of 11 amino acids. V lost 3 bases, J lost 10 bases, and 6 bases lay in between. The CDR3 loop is CASSLAGKLFF. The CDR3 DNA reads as TGTGCCAGCAGTTTGGCGGGAAAACTGTTTTTT.

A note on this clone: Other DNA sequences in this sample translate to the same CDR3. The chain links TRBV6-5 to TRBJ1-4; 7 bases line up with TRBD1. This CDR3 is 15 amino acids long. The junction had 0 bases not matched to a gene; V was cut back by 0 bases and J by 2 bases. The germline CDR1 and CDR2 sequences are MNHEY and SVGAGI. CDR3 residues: CASSYSTGTNEKLFF. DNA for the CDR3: TGTGCCAGCAGTTACTCGACAGGGACTAATGAAAAACTGTTTTTT.

As DNA, the CDR3 is TGTGCCACCAGCAGTGGGGGCTTTAGCTATGGCTACACCTTC. It codes for CATSSGGFSYGYTF. The chain recombines TRBV15 with TRBJ1-2; weak D call: TRBD1 (6 bases). This CDR3 spans 14 amino acids. V was pared by 3 bases and J by 4 bases, with 12 bases between. The germline V gene has CDR1 LNHNV and CDR2 YYDKDF (reference sequence).

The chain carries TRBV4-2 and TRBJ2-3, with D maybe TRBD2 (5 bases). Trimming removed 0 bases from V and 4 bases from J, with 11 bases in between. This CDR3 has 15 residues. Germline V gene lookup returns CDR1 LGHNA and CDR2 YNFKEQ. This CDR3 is CASSQETGSPDTQYF. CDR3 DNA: TGTGCCAGCAGCCAAGAAACGGGGAGCCCAGATACGCAGTATTTT.

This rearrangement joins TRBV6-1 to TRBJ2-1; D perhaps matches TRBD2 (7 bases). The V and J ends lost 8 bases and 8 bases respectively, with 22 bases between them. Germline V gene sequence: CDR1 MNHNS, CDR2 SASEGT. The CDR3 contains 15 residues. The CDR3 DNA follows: TGTGCCAGCCGACTAGCCGAATCAGGGGTCGATGAGCAGTTCTTC. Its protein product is CASRLAESGVDEQFF.

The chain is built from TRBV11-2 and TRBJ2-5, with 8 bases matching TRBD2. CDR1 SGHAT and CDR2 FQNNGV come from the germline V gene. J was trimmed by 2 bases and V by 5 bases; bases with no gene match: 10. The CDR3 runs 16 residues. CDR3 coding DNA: TGTGCCAGCAGCCTGACTAGCGCTAGAGTACAAGAGACCCAGTACTTC. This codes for CASSLTSARVQETQYF.

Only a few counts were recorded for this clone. The CDR3 nucleotides read TGCAGCCCTACCGGGACTAGCGGGGCCCGGGTCACAGATACGCAGTATTTT. Encoded protein: CSPTGTSGARVTDTQYF. The chain has TRBV29-1 and TRBJ2-3, with 13 bases fitting TRBD2. Germline V lookup: CDR1 SQVTM, CDR2 ANQGSEA. With V trimmed by 8 bases and J by 2 bases, 13 bases remained unmatched. This CDR3 has 17 residues.

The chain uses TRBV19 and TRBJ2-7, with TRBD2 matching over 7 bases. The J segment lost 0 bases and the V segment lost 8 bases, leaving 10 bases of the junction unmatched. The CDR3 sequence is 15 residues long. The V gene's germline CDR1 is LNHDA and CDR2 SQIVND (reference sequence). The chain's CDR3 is CASGGSGPSSYEQYF. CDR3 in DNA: TGTGCCAGTGGGGGTAGCGGGCCGAGCTCCTACGAGCAGTACTTC. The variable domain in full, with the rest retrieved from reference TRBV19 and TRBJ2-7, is DGGITQSPKYLFRKEGQNVTLSCEQNLNHDAMYWYRQDPGQGLRLIYYSQIVNDFQKGDIAEGYSVSREKKESFPLTVTSAQKNPTAFYLCASGGSGPSSYEQYFGPGTRLTVT.

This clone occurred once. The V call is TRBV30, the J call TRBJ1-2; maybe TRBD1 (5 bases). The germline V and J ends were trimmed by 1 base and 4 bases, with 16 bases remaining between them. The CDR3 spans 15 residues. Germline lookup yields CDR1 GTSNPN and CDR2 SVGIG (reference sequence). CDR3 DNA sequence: TGTGCCTGGAGTGCCCCCTGGGGCCTCGGCTATGGCTACACCTTC. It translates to CAWSAPWGLGYGYTF.

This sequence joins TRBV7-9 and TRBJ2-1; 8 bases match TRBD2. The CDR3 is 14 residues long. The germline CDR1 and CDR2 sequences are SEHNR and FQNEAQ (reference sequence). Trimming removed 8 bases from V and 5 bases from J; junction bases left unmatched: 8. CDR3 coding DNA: TGTGCCAGCCCCAAAAACGGGAGGGACAATGAGCAGTTCTTC. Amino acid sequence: CASPKNGRDNEQFF.

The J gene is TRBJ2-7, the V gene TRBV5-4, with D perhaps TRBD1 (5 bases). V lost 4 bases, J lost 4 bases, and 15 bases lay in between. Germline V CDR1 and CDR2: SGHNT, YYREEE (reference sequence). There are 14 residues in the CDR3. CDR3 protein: CASSHKGQSYEQYF. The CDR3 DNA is TGTGCCAGCAGCCACAAGGGGCAGAGTTACGAGCAGTACTTC.

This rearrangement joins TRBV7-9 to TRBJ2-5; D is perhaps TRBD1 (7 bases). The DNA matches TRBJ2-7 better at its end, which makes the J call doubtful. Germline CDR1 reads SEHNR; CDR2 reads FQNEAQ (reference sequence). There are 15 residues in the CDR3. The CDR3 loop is CASSNRQGGSYEQYF. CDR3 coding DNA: TGTGCCAGCAGCAATCGACAGGGAGGTTCCTACGAGCAGTACTTC.

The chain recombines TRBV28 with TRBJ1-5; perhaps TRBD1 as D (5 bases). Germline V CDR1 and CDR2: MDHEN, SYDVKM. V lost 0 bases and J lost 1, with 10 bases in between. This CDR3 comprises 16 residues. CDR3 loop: CASSLWAGQSNQPQHF. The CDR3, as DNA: TGTGCCAGCAGTTTATGGGCGGGGCAGAGCAATCAGCCCCAGCATTTT.

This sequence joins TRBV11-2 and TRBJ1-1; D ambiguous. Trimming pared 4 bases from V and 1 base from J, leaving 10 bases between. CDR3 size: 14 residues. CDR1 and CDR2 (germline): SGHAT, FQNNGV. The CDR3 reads CASSSAGKNTEAFF. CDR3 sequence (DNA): TGTGCCAGCAGCTCCGCCGGGAAGAACACTGAAGCTTTCTTT.

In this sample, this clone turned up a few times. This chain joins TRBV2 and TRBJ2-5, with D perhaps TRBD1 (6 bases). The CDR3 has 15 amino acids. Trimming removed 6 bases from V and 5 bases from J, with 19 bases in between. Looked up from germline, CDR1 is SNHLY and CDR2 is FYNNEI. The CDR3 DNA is TGTGCCAGCAGCGCCACCGGGACACCGCCGGAGACCCAGTACTTC. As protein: CASSATGTPPETQYF.

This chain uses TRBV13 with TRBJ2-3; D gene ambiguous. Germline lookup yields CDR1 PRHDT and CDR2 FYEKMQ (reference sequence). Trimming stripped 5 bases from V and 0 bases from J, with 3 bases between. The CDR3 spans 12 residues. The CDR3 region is CASSRSTDTQYF. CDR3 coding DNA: TGTGCCAGCAGCCGTAGCACAGATACGCAGTATTTT.

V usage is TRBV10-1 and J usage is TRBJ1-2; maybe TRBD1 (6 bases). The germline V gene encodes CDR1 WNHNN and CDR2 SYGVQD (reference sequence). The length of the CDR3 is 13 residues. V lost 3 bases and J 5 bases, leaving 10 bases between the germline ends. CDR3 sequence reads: CASSEGQGYGYTF. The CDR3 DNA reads TGCGCCAGCAGTGAAGGGCAGGGGTATGGCTACACCTTC.

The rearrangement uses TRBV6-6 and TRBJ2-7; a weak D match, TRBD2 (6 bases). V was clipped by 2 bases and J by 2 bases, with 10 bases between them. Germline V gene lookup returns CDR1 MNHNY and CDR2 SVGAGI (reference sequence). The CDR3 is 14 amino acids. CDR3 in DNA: TGTGCCAGCAGTTACGCGGGATCCCCCTACGAGCAGTACTTC. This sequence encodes CASSYAGSPYEQYF.

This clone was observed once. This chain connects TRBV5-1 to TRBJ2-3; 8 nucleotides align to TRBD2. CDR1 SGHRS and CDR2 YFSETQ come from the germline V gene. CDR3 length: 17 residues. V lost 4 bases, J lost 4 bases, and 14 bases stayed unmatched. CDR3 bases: TGCGCCAGCAGCCTGAGCCCGGCGGGCGGGGGGTCAGATACGCAGTATTTT. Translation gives CASSLSPAGGGSDTQYF.

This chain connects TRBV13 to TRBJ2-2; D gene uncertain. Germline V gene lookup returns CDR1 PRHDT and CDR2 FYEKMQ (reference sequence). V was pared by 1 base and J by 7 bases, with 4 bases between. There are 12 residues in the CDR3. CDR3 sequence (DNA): TGTGCCAGCAGCTTAGACGGCGGGGAGCTGTTTTTT. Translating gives CASSLDGGELFF.

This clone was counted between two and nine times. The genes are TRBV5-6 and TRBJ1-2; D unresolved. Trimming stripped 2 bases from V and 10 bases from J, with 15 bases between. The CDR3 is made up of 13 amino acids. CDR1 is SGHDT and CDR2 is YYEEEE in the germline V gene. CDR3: CASSLGRVADYTF. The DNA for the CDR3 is TGTGCCAGCAGCTTAGGGAGGGTCGCGGACTACACCTTC.

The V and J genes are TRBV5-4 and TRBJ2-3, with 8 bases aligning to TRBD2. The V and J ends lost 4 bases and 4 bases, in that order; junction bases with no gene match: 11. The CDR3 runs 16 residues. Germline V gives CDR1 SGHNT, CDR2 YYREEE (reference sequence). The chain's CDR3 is CASSRGGLGRADTQYF. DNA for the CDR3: TGTGCCAGCAGCCGGGGGGGCCTAGGGCGGGCAGATACGCAGTATTTT.

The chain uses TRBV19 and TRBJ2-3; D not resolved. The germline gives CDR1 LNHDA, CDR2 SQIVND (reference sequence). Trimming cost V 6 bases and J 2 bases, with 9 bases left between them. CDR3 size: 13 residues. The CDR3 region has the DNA TGTGCCAGTAGCCCCGGGTTCACAGATACGCAGTATTTT. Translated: CASSPGFTDTQYF. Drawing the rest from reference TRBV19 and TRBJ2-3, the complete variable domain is DGGITQSPKYLFRKEGQNVTLSCEQNLNHDAMYWYRQDPGQGLRLIYYSQIVNDFQKGDIAEGYSVSREKKESFPLTVTSAQKNPTAFYLCASSPGFTDTQYFGPGTRLTVL.

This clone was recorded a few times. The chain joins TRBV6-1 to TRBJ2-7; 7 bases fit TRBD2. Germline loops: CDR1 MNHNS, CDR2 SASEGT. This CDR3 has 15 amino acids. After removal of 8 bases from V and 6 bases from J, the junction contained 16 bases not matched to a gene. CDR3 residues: CASQEGSGIPSEQYF. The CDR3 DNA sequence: TGTGCCAGCCAAGAAGGGAGCGGGATACCCTCCGAGCAGTACTTC.

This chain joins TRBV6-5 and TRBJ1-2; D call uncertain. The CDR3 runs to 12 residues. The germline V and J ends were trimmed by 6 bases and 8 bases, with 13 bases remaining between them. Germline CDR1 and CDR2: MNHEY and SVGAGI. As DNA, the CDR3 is TGTGCCAGCAGCCTGGGTTCGGGGGGCTACACCTTC. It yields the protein CASSLGSGGYTF.

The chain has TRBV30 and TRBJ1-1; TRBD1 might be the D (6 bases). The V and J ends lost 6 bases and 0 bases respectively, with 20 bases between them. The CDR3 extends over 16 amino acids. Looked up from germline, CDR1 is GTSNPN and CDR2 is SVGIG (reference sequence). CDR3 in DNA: TGTGCCTGCTTTACCCCCCGGGACATATTGAACACTGAAGCTTTCTTT. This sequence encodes CACFTPRDILNTEAFF.

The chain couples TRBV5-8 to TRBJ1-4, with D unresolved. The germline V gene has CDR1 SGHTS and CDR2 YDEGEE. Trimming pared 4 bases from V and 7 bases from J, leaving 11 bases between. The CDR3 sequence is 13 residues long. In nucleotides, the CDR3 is TGTGCCAGCAGCCTGGATCGGGGTGAAAAACTGTTTTTT. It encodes CASSLDRGEKLFF.

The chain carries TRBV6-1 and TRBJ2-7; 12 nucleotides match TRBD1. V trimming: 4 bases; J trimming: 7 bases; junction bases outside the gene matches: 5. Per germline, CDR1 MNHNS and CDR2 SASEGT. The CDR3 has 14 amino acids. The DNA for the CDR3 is TGTGCCAGCAGTGGGGACAGGGGGCGCAGGGAGCAGTACTTC. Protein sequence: CASSGDRGRREQYF.

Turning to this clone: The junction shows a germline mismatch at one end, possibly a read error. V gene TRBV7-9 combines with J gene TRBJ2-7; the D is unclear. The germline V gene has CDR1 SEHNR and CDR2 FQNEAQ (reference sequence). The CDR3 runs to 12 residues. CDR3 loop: CSSSLIMREQYF. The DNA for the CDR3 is TGTTCCAGCAGCTTAATAATGCGCGAGCAGTACTTC.